This T cell receptor (beta chain) was found in a study of blood T cell repertoires in COVID-19. Study-wide context: Acute and convalescent COVID-19 specimens originated in the United States, Italy and Spain. PBMCs, B-cell-depleted T cells, or T cells provided the cDNA or gDNA that made up the material.

Assay used: immunoSEQ multiplex PCR; TCRdb lists only in-frame clones, some missing. The sample contains some 150,000 clones, roughly 84% of which appear only once. Germline V gene lookup returns CDR1 MNHEY and CDR2 SVGAGI. V lost 5 bases and J lost 6, with 14 bases in between. The CDR3 is 14 amino acids. The rearrangement uses TRBV6-5 and TRBJ2-1; D possibly corresponds to TRBD2 (5 bases). What was sequenced was peripheral blood. The sequence derives from a human donor in a cohort sampled during active COVID-19. The CDR3: CASSRPGLSNEQFF. Written as DNA, the CDR3 is TGTGCCAGCAGTCGCCCCGGACTCAGCAATGAGCAGTTCTTC.